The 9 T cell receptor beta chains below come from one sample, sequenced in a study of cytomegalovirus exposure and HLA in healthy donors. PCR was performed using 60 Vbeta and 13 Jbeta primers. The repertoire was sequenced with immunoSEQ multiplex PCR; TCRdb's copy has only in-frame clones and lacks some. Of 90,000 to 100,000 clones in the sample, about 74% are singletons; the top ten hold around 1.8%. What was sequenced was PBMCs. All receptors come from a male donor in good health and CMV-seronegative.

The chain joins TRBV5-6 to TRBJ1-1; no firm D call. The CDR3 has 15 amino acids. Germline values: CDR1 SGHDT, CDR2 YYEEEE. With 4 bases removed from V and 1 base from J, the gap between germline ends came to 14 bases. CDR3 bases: TGTGCCAGCAGCCGTCCGGTGTTCGGGAACACTGAAGCTTTCTTT. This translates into CASSRPVFGNTEAFF.

The CDR3 DNA follows: TGTGCCAGCTCCCCATCACAGGACAGTAATCAGCCCCAGCATTTT. Its protein is CASSPSQDSNQPQHF. The chain combines TRBV18 with TRBJ1-5, with D possibly matching TRBD1 (6 bases). The germline V and J ends were trimmed by 6 bases and 4 bases, with 16 bases remaining between them. CDR3 length equals 15 residues. CDR1 KGHSH and CDR2 LQKENI come from the germline V gene. Supplemented by reference TRBV18 and TRBJ1-5, the full variable domain reads NAGVMQNPRHLVRRRGQEARLRCSPMKGHSHVYWYRQLPEEGLKFMVYLQKENIIDESGMPKERFSAEFPKEGPSILRIQQVVRGDSAAYFCASSPSQDSNQPQHFGDGTRLSIL.

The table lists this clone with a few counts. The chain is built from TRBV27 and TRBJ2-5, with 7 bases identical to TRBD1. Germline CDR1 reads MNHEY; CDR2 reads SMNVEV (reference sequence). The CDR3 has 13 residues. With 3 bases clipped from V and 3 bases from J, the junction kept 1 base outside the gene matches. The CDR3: CASSFTGEETQYF. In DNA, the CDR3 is TGTGCCAGCAGTTTCACAGGGGAAGAGACCCAGTACTTC.

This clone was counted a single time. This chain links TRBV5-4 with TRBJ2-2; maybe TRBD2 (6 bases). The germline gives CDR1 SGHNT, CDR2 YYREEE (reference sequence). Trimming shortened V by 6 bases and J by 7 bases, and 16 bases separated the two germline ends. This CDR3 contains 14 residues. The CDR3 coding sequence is TGTGCCAGCACCCCAAGTCCGGGGGTCGGGGAGCTGTTTTTT. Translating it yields CASTPSPGVGELFF.

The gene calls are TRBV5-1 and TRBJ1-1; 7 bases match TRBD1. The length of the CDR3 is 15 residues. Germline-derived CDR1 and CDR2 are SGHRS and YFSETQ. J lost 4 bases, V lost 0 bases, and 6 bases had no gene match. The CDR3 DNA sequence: TGCGCCAGCAGCTTGGCCCGAGGGGGCCGCACTGAAGCTTTCTTT. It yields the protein CASSLARGGRTEAFF.

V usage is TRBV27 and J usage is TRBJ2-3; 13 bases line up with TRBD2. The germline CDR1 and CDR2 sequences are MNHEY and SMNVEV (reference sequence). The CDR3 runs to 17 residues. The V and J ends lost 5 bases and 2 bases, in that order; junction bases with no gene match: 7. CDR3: CASSTTSGRLLTDTQYF. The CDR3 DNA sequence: TGTGCCAGCAGTACGACTAGCGGGAGGCTCCTCACAGATACGCAGTATTTT.

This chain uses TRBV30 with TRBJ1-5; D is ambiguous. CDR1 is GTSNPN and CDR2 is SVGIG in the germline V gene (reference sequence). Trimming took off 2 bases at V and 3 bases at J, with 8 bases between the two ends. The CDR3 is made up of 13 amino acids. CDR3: CAWSYQDNQPQHF. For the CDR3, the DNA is TGTGCCTGGAGTTATCAGGACAATCAGCCCCAGCATTTT.

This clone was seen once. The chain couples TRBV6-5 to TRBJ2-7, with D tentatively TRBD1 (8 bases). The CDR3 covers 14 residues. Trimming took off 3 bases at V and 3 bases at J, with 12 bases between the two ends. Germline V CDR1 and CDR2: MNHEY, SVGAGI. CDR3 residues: CASSYTGGVYEQYF. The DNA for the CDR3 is TGTGCCAGCAGTTATACAGGGGGGGTCTACGAGCAGTACTTC.

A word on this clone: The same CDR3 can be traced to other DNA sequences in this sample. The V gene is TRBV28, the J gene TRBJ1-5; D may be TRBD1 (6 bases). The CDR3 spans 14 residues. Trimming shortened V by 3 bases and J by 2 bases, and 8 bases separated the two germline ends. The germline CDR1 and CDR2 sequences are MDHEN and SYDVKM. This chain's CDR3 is CASSLPGGNQPQHF. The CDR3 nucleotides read TGTGCCAGCAGTTTGCCAGGGGGCAATCAGCCCCAGCATTTT.